This TCR beta chain was sequenced during a study of identical twins. Study results and limitations: Out-of-frame alpha sequences shared by twins were enriched for low generation probability.

The sample holds a few counts of this clonotype. The antigen remains unidentified. Healthy Caucasians supplied all donations. TCRdb itself ran the 5' RACE reads through MiXCR, one entry per CDR3 protein. The sample shows 350,000 to 600,000 distinct CDR3 sequences, 11% to 15% of them seen only once. The V and J ends lost 1 base and 3 bases respectively, with 5 bases between them. This CDR3 contains 13 residues. CDR1 and CDR2 from the germline V gene are LGHNA and YNFKEQ. These data were also filed under a second study, of yellow fever vaccine responses in identical twins. That paper adds: Twins' vaccine T cell response reportedly seemed partly convergent, partly personalized.

This sequence originates from a woman aged 18-29 years in good health. Sequencing was done on a sample of CD4+ T cells sorted from blood. The V call is TRBV4-2, the J call TRBJ2-3; no clear D gene. The chain's CDR3 is CASSQVLTDTQYF. The CDR3 DNA follows: TGTGCCAGCAGCCAAGTTCTGACAGATACGCAGTATTTT.